Below are 20 T cell receptor beta chains sequenced from a single sample in a study of patients and donors after allogeneic stem cell transplantation (dated by TCRdb to about 2020). Library preparation was by RT-PCR. Sequenced using a NextSeq 550. The public reads were reprocessed in TCRdb via fastp at Q25 and MiXCR, keeping in-frame beta chains. When rows share a CDR3 protein, they turn into one entry using the most common DNA and genes. The sample contains fewer than 250,000 distinct CDR3 sequences, approximately 14% of them found a single time. Approximately 10% of the sample belongs to the ten largest clones. Material: blood, either unsorted or a sorted T cell fraction (not recorded which). The receptors shown here come from a human donor who was either an allogeneic HSCT recipient or a stem cell or donor lymphocyte infusion donor (not recorded which). It is not recorded whose cells these are; they may come from a transplant donor.

The V call is TRBV9, the J call TRBJ2-3; the match to TRBD2 covers 10 bases. V was clipped by 0 bases and J by 4 bases; unmatched bases: 5. This CDR3 contains 16 residues. Germline CDR1 reads SGDLS; CDR2 reads YYNGEE. Written as DNA, the CDR3 is TGTGCCAGCAGCGTAGATGCCAGCGGGGGGGCAGATACGCAGTATTTT. Amino acids: CASSVDASGGADTQYF. The full variable domain, its missing parts supplied by reference TRBV9 and TRBJ2-3, is DSGVTQTPKHLITATGQRVTLRCSPRSGDLSVYWYQQSLDQGLQFLIQYYNGEERAKGNILERFSAQQFPDLHSELNLSSLELGDSALYFCASSVDASGGADTQYFGPGTRLTVL.

Only a few counts were recorded for this clonotype. V usage is TRBV28 and J usage is TRBJ1-6, with a possible D match to TRBD1 (5 bases). V was cut by 4 bases and J by 15 bases, with 13 bases left in between. CDR1 is MDHEN and CDR2 is SYDVKM in the germline V gene. This CDR3 spans 12 amino acids. This chain's CDR3 is CASSSGAGLLHF. The CDR3 DNA follows: TGTGCCAGCAGTTCTGGGGCAGGGCTCCTCCACTTT.

This clonotype was picked up a small number of times. J is TRBJ2-3 and V is TRBV11-1; the match to TRBD2 covers 8 bases. This CDR3 contains 16 residues. The V segment lost 0 bases and the J segment 1 base; nucleotides outside the gene matches: 3. Germline V gives CDR1 SGHAT, CDR2 FQDESV (reference sequence). For the CDR3, the DNA is TGTGCCAGCAGCTTAGCGTTCGGGAGGGGCACAGATACGCAGTATTTT. It codes for CASSLAFGRGTDTQYF.

This clonotype turned up a few times. V and J are TRBV6-6 and TRBJ1-1; D is unresolved. This CDR3 is built from 12 residues. Trimming pared 4 bases from V and 5 bases from J, leaving 8 bases between. Germline-derived CDR1 and CDR2 are MNHNY and SVGAGI (reference sequence). The CDR3 DNA reads as TGTGCCAGCAGTTTCGCAAATACTGAAGCTTTCTTT. This gives the protein CASSFANTEAFF.

This clonotype was counted many times. CDR3 DNA sequence: TGCAGCGTTGAAGACCTCCGGGGGAGACAAGAGACCCAGTACTTC. Amino acids: CSVEDLRGRQETQYF. The chain employs TRBV29-1 and TRBJ2-5, with D perhaps matching TRBD2 (6 bases). Looked up from germline, CDR1 is SQVTM and CDR2 is ANQGSEA. The CDR3 is made up of 15 amino acids. Trimming left V 0 bases short and J 2 bases short, with 13 bases between.

The V gene is TRBV12-3 or TRBV12-4, the J gene TRBJ2-7; perhaps TRBD2 as D (6 bases). This CDR3 has 14 residues. The germline V and J ends were trimmed by 3 bases and 2 bases, with 11 bases remaining between them. The CDR3 region is CASSLMGGPYEQYF. The CDR3 bases are TGTGCCAGCAGTTTGATGGGGGGACCCTACGAGCAGTACTTC.

This clonotype was counted only a few times. The chain joins TRBV12-3 or TRBV12-4 to TRBJ1-4, with TRBD1 matching over 9 bases. V lost 4 bases, J lost 7 bases, and 16 bases stayed unmatched. This CDR3 has 18 amino acids. CDR3 residues: CASSSPPGQGGKTEKLFF. In DNA, the CDR3 is TGTGCCAGCAGTTCACCTCCGGGACAGGGTGGTAAGACTGAAAAACTGTTTTTT.

This clonotype was observed at least ten times. The chain joins TRBV7-9 to TRBJ1-3; no clear D gene. Germline CDR1 and CDR2: SEHNR and FQNEAQ (reference sequence). CDR3 size: 15 residues. Trimming took 5 bases from V and 1 from J, leaving 12 bases between them. DNA for the CDR3: TGTGCCAGCAGCGGCATCTGGGAATCTGGAAACACCATATATTTT. Translating gives CASSGIWESGNTIYF.

This clonotype was observed at least ten times. This chain links TRBV12-3 or TRBV12-4 with TRBJ2-5; D remains unclear. The V end was cut by 2 bases, the J end by 4 bases, with 8 bases between. The CDR3 is 13 residues long. The CDR3 bases are TGTGCCAGCAGTTTACGCCGGCCAGAGACCCAGTACTTC. Protein product: CASSLRRPETQYF.

The chain links TRBV14 to TRBJ2-4, with D possibly matching TRBD2 (5 bases). V was shortened by 0 bases and J by 1 base, with 13 bases between the two germline ends. Germline V lookup: CDR1 SGHDN, CDR2 FVKESK. This CDR3 region has 17 residues. The CDR3 DNA is TGTGCCAGCAGCCAAGATTCGAGGGAATGGGCCAAAAACATTCAGTACTTC. This codes for CASSQDSREWAKNIQYF.

This sequence joins TRBV5-1 and TRBJ1-4; 7 bases align to TRBD1. CDR1 is SGHRS and CDR2 is YFSETQ in the germline V gene. The CDR3 runs 14 residues. Trimming at V came to 4 bases and at J to 3 bases, leaving 3 bases not matched to a gene. CDR3 DNA sequence: TGCGCCAGCAGCAAGGGGGCTGCTAATGAAAAACTGTTTTTT. Translating gives CASSKGAANEKLFF.

This clonotype was detected only a few times. V is TRBV5-5 and J is TRBJ1-1; D not certain. The CDR3 has 14 residues. Germline lookup yields CDR1 SGHKS and CDR2 YYEKEE (reference sequence). The V end was cut by 1 base, the J end by 4 bases, with 11 bases between. CDR3 loop: CASSLSRLGTEAFF. The CDR3 coding sequence is TGTGCCAGCAGCTTGTCGAGGTTGGGCACTGAAGCTTTCTTT.

This clonotype was seen repeatedly, ten times or more. The chain couples TRBV7-2 to TRBJ2-6, with a weak D call TRBD1 (5 bases). The CDR3 sequence is 15 residues long. Deletions cut 6 bases from V and 0 bases from J, with 9 bases between. Germline-derived CDR1 and CDR2 are SGHTA and FQGNSA. The chain's CDR3 is CASSRDSSGANVLTF. The CDR3 coding sequence is TGTGCCAGCAGTCGAGACAGCTCTGGGGCCAACGTCCTGACTTTC.

This clonotype was detected ten times or more. This sequence joins TRBV7-9 and TRBJ1-3; no clear D. CDR1 and CDR2 from the germline V gene are SEHNR and FQNEAQ (reference sequence). CDR3 length equals 10 residues. The V and J ends lost 10 bases and 7 bases respectively, with 8 bases between them. The CDR3 nucleotides are TGTGCCACCGACGGTAACACCATATATTTT. Translation gives CATDGNTIYF. Combining the CDR3 with reference TRBV7-9 and TRBJ1-3 gives the whole variable domain DTGVSQNPRHKITKRGQNVTFRCDPISEHNRLYWYRQTLGQGPEFLTYFQNEAQLEKSRLLSDRFSAERPKGSFSTLEIQRTEQGDSAMYLCATDGNTIYFGEGSWLTVV.

The chain links TRBV7-2 to TRBJ2-7, with 12 bases that match TRBD2. CDR1 and CDR2 (germline): SGHTA, FQGNSA. There are 16 residues in the CDR3. Trimming cost V 1 base and J 2 bases; bases outside gene matches: 3. CDR3 protein: CASSLGLAGVTYEQYF. In DNA form, the CDR3 reads TGTGCCAGCAGCTTAGGACTAGCGGGGGTAACCTACGAGCAGTACTTC.

The V call is TRBV28, the J call TRBJ2-1; TRBD2 matches 8 bases. J lost 9 bases, V lost 4 bases, and 11 bases had no gene match. The CDR3 sequence is 15 residues long. Germline values: CDR1 MDHEN, CDR2 SYDVKM. CDR3 loop: CASSSPPPAGGEQFF. DNA of the CDR3: TGTGCCAGCAGTTCCCCCCCCCCGGCGGGGGGTGAGCAGTTCTTC.

The chain links TRBV13 to TRBJ1-2; TRBD1 aligns across 9 bases. After removal of 5 bases from V and 5 bases from J, the junction contained 12 bases not matched to a gene. The germline gives CDR1 PRHDT, CDR2 FYEKMQ (reference sequence). This CDR3 has 16 amino acids. CDR3: CASSLTRTGDKYGYTF. The CDR3 bases are TGTGCCAGCAGCCTAACCCGGACAGGGGATAAGTATGGCTACACCTTC.

This clonotype occurred once. In DNA form, the CDR3 reads TGTGCCAGCGGGGAGGGGACAGGGGGGCCAGATACGCAGTATTTT. Encoded protein: CASGEGTGGPDTQYF. This chain uses TRBV6-1 with TRBJ2-3; TRBD1 agrees at 11 bases. With 8 bases clipped from V and 4 bases from J, the junction kept 8 bases outside the gene matches. The CDR3 covers 15 residues. Germline CDR1 is MNHNS and CDR2 is SASEGT.

This clonotype occurred many times. V is TRBV5-1 and J is TRBJ2-5; possible D gene TRBD1, 6 bases. CDR3 size: 17 residues. Trimming shortened V by 3 bases and J by 4 bases, and 22 bases separated the two germline ends. Germline-derived CDR1 and CDR2 are SGHRS and YFSETQ. CDR3 bases: TGCGCCAGCAGCTCAGGCGTCGGTACAGGGACACGAGAGACCCAGTACTTC. Translation gives CASSSGVGTGTRETQYF.

The rearrangement joins TRBV12-3 or TRBV12-4 to TRBJ2-2; a weak D match, TRBD2 (6 bases). Trimming left V 4 bases short and J 6 bases short, with 15 bases between. The CDR3 runs to 15 residues. CDR3 DNA sequence: TGTGCCAGCAGTTCGTCCGGGTCGGGGGCCGGGGAGCTGTTTTTT. Encoded protein: CASSSSGSGAGELFF.